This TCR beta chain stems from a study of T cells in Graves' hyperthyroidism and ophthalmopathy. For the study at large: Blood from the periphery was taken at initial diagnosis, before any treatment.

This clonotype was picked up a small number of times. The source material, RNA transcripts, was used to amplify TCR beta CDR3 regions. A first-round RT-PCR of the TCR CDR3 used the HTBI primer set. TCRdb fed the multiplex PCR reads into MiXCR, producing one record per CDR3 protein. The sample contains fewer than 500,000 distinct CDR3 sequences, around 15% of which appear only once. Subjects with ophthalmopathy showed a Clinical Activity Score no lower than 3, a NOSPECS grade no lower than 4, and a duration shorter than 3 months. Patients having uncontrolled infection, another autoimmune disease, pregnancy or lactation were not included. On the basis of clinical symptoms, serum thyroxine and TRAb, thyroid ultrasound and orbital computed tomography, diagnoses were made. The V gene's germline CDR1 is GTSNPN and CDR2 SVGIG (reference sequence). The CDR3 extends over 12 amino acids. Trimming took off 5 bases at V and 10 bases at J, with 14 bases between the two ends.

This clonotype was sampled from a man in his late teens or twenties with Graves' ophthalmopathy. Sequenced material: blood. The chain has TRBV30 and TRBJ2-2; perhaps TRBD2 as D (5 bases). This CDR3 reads CAWGRRRMELFF. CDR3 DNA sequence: TGTGCCTGGGGTCGCCGGAGGATGGAGCTGTTTTTT.